What follows are 23 T cell receptor beta chains derived from one specimen sequenced in a study of blood T cell repertoires in COVID-19. Produced via immunoSEQ multiplex PCR; TCRdb's table is partial and in-frame only. Among 150,000 to 200,000 clones listed, over 75% were seen once. Input material: PBMCs or T cells enriched from blood (not recorded which). These receptors came from a human donor with acute COVID-19. The donor label of this sample is uncertain.

J is TRBJ1-2 and V is TRBV4-1, with 7 bases identical to TRBD1. This CDR3 is 13 amino acids long. CDR1 and CDR2 (germline): MGHRA, YSYEKL. J was trimmed by 6 bases and V by 6 bases; bases with no gene match: 7. The CDR3 sequence: CASRRQGEDGYTF. In nucleotides, the CDR3 is TGCGCCAGCAGGCGACAGGGAGAGGATGGCTACACCTTC.

This chain joins TRBV15 and TRBJ2-7; D is undetermined. The CDR3 sequence is 13 residues long. Trimming removed 4 bases from V and 4 bases from J, with 11 bases in between. Germline values: CDR1 LNHNV, CDR2 YYDKDF (reference sequence). This CDR3 reads CATSTERRYEQYF. The CDR3 DNA is TGTGCCACCAGCACAGAGAGGAGATACGAGCAGTACTTC.

The chain is built from TRBV19 and TRBJ1-4; 7 bases align to TRBD1. V was pared by 2 bases and J by 8 bases, with 17 bases of the junction left unmatched. Germline values: CDR1 LNHDA, CDR2 SQIVND (reference sequence). The CDR3 length is 18 residues. For the CDR3, the DNA is TGTGCCAGTAGTATAAACCGAGTTAGGGGGCGGCTTTTCGAAAAACTGTTTTTT. This sequence encodes CASSINRVRGRLFEKLFF. Variable domain in full (rest from reference TRBV19 and TRBJ1-4): DGGITQSPKYLFRKEGQNVTLSCEQNLNHDAMYWYRQDPGQGLRLIYYSQIVNDFQKGDIAEGYSVSREKKESFPLTVTSAQKNPTAFYLCASSINRVRGRLFEKLFFGSGTQLSVL.

This sequence joins TRBV19 and TRBJ2-7, with TRBD2 matching over 7 bases. CDR3 length: 13 amino acids. The ends lost 10 bases at V and 0 bases at J; junction bases unmatched: 6. Germline CDR1 is LNHDA and CDR2 is SQIVND (reference sequence). The DNA of the CDR3 is TGTGCCACCAGGCGGGGGTCCTCCTACGAGCAGTACTTC. The encoded protein is CATRRGSSYEQYF.

The chain is built from TRBV7-9 and TRBJ2-7; D is perhaps TRBD1 (6 bases). The V gene lost 5 bases and the J gene lost 3 bases, with 14 bases spanning the gap. Germline V gene data show CDR1 as SEHNR and CDR2 as FQNEAQ (reference sequence). The CDR3 contains 14 residues. DNA for the CDR3: TGTGCCAGCAGCCCGCAGGACAGTAACTACGAGCAGTACTTC. This encodes CASSPQDSNYEQYF.

Here the CDR3 reads CASSPGGRQETQYF. The CDR3 DNA sequence: TGTGCCAGCAGTCCCGGGGGGCGGCAAGAGACCCAGTACTTC. The genes are TRBV6-5 and TRBJ2-5, with a weak D call TRBD2 (7 bases). The CDR3 is 14 amino acids. The V gene lost 5 bases and the J gene lost 2 bases, with 12 bases spanning the gap. The germline V gene has CDR1 MNHEY and CDR2 SVGAGI.

This clone was detected only once. The chain couples TRBV5-6 to TRBJ2-2; TRBD1 agrees at 8 bases. V was pared by 1 base and J by 0 bases, with 5 bases of the junction left unmatched. Germline loops: CDR1 SGHDT, CDR2 YYEEEE. The CDR3 totals 17 residues. This CDR3 is CASSLFAGGPNTGELFF. The DNA for the CDR3 is TGTGCCAGCAGCTTGTTTGCAGGGGGCCCGAACACCGGGGAGCTGTTTTTT.

V usage is TRBV10-1 and J usage is TRBJ1-1; the D gene is possibly TRBD1 (6 bases). CDR1 and CDR2 (germline): WNHNN, SYGVQD (reference sequence). Deletions cut 0 bases from V and 1 base from J, with 9 bases between. The CDR3 runs to 15 residues. CDR3 protein: CASSESQGRNTEAFF. CDR3 coding DNA: TGCGCCAGCAGTGAGTCCCAGGGGAGGAACACTGAAGCTTTCTTT.

The chain carries TRBV3-1 (or the pseudogene TRBV3-2) and TRBJ1-1; TRBD1 aligns across 9 bases. The V segment lost 5 bases and the J segment 7 bases; nucleotides outside the gene matches: 8. CDR1 is LGHDT, CDR2 YNNKEL, per germline (reference sequence). This CDR3 has 14 amino acids. This CDR3 reads CASSYRDRVSEAFF. In DNA form, the CDR3 reads TGTGCCAGCAGCTACCGGGACAGGGTAAGTGAAGCTTTCTTT.

The rearrangement uses TRBV30 and TRBJ2-3; 8 nucleotides agree with TRBD2. V lost 2 bases, J lost 3 bases, and 7 bases stayed unmatched. Germline CDR1 GTSNPN, CDR2 SVGIG (reference sequence). The CDR3 is 15 amino acids. The CDR3 bases are TGTGCCTGGAGTAGTGGCGGGGGGTTAACAGATACGCAGTATTTT. Protein sequence: CAWSSGGGLTDTQYF. Full variable domain (outside the CDR3, taken from reference TRBV30 and TRBJ2-3): SQTIHQWPATLVQPVGSPLSLECTVEGTSNPNLYWYRQAAGRGLQLLFYSVGIGQISSEVPQNLSASRPQDRQFILSSKKLLLSDSGFYLCAWSSGGGLTDTQYFGPGTRLTVL.

V gene TRBV19 combines with J gene TRBJ2-1; tentative D call: TRBD2 (7 bases). V gave up 3 bases and J gave up 2 bases, with 8 bases separating them. This CDR3 has 14 amino acids. Germline assignment: CDR1 LNHDA and CDR2 SQIVND (reference sequence). CDR3 sequence: CASSMGGPYNEQFF. In DNA form, the CDR3 reads TGTGCCAGTAGTATGGGGGGGCCCTACAATGAGCAGTTCTTC.

This clone was observed a few times. The CDR3, as DNA: TGCAGCGTGGCACAGCAGAACACTGAAGCTTTCTTT. It codes for CSVAQQNTEAFF. The chain joins TRBV29-1 to TRBJ1-1; D unclear. CDR3 length: 12 amino acids. Per the germline V gene, CDR1 is SQVTM and CDR2 is ANQGSEA. Trimming removed 6 bases at V and 1 base at J, with 9 bases between.

This sequence joins TRBV7-3 and TRBJ2-3, with D possibly matching TRBD2 (8 bases). In germline, CDR1 is SGHTA, CDR2 FQGTGA. Trimming removed 5 bases at V and 5 bases at J, with 17 bases between. The CDR3 is made up of 15 amino acids. CDR3 in DNA: TGTGCCAGCAGCGCAGGGGGACTAGGGGGAGATACGCAGTATTTT. It translates to CASSAGGLGGDTQYF.

This clone was seen only once. This chain connects TRBV10-3 to TRBJ1-4; D gene unclear. Trimming shortened V by 3 bases and J by 8 bases, and 16 bases separated the two germline ends. The CDR3 is 15 amino acids. CDR1 and CDR2 (germline): ENHRY, SYGVKD. The CDR3 bases are TGTGCCATCAGTGACCCGGATGCGGTAGGCGAAAAACTGTTTTTT. It specifies CAISDPDAVGEKLFF.

The chain uses TRBV28 and TRBJ2-7, with D possibly matching TRBD2 (7 bases). The V gene lost 7 bases and the J gene lost 7 bases, with 20 bases spanning the gap. The CDR3 covers 14 residues. Germline assignment: CDR1 MDHEN and CDR2 SYDVKM. The DNA for the CDR3 is TGTGCCAGCAACCTCATGGGGGGGGCAAGAGAGCAGTACTTC. Translation: CASNLMGGAREQYF.

This chain joins TRBV27 and TRBJ2-3; 14 bases align to TRBD2. V lost 5 bases and J lost 6; bases outside the gene matches: 7. Germline CDR1 MNHEY, CDR2 SMNVEV (reference sequence). This CDR3 has 16 residues. The CDR3 loop reads CASSTTSGGAWDTQYF. The CDR3, as DNA: TGTGCCAGCAGTACGACTAGCGGGGGGGCCTGGGATACGCAGTATTTT.

The J gene is TRBJ2-7, the V gene TRBV12-3 or TRBV12-4, with D unclear. The CDR3 extends over 11 amino acids. Deletions cut 6 bases from V and 4 bases from J, with 7 bases between. The CDR3 sequence is CASRFNYEQYF. The DNA for the CDR3 is TGTGCCAGCAGGTTCAATTACGAGCAGTACTTC.

The chain recombines TRBV6-5 with TRBJ2-3; 14 bases are shared with TRBD2. V gave up 6 bases and J gave up 5 bases; unmatched junction bases: 1. This CDR3 comprises 14 residues. Per the germline V gene, CDR1 is MNHEY and CDR2 is SVGAGI. The CDR3 DNA sequence: TGTGCCAGCAGAGGACTAGCGGGGGGAGATACGCAGTATTTT. Residues: CASRGLAGGDTQYF.

This clone was seen only once. The chain links TRBV19 to TRBJ1-5; D call uncertain. Trimming removed 4 bases at V and 0 bases at J, with 13 bases between. The CDR3 extends over 16 amino acids. Germline CDR1 reads LNHDA; CDR2 reads SQIVND (reference sequence). CDR3: CASSTTGGYSNQPQHF. As DNA, the CDR3 is TGTGCCAGTAGTACGACGGGAGGATATAGCAATCAGCCCCAGCATTTT.

The chain employs TRBV30 and TRBJ2-7; 7 bases align to TRBD1. J gave up 2 bases and V 0 bases, and 10 bases lay outside the gene matches. Germline values: CDR1 GTSNPN, CDR2 SVGIG (reference sequence). The CDR3 loop spans 16 amino acids. In nucleotides, the CDR3 is TGTGCCTGGAGTGTAGCTAGGGGGCGGTCGCCCTACGAGCAGTACTTC. Translating gives CAWSVARGRSPYEQYF.

The CDR3 coding sequence is TGTGCCAGTATGGCCGACAGTCCCAATCAGCCCCAGCATTTT. It translates to CASMADSPNQPQHF. The rearrangement joins TRBV19 to TRBJ1-5; TRBD1 might be the D (5 bases). Germline CDR1 and CDR2: LNHDA and SQIVND (reference sequence). The CDR3 loop spans 14 amino acids. Trimming removed 7 bases from V and 3 bases from J, with 13 bases in between.

CDR3 DNA: TGTGCCAGCAGTTACTCCCGGGACAGGCGCTACGAGCAGTACTTC. This gives the protein CASSYSRDRRYEQYF. The chain employs TRBV6-5 and TRBJ2-7; 8 positions match TRBD1. The CDR3 consists of 15 residues. Germline V gives CDR1 MNHEY, CDR2 SVGAGI. Losses at the gene ends were 0 bases for V and 3 bases for J; bases not matched to a gene: 4.

The rearrangement links TRBV7-2 to TRBJ1-5; D not resolved. V lost 5 bases and J 5 bases, leaving 10 bases between the germline ends. The CDR3 length is 13 residues. The germline gives CDR1 SGHTA, CDR2 FQGNSA. The CDR3 protein is CASSEVADQPQHF. The DNA for the CDR3 is TGTGCCAGCAGCGAGGTCGCGGATCAGCCCCAGCATTTT.